This T cell receptor (beta chain) was sequenced in a study of T cell responses to AZD1222 COVID-19 vaccine. Study-wide context: Pooling was applied to second doses at about 4 or about 12 weeks.

The study's findings and limits: The span of vaccine-associated CD4 TCRs extended across spike, with dominance at 160-218 and 743-854. Clonal diversity may have been underestimated in mostly white British donors. A reported finding is that nearly half of spike-specific TCRs target unmutated variant regions.

The count of this clone is one. Antigen unknown. Measured with immunoSEQ multiplex PCR; TCRdb has only the in-frame clones, and not every one. The sample includes under 130,000 clones, roughly 90% of them seen just once. CDR3 size: 12 residues. The germline V gene encodes CDR1 MDHEN and CDR2 SYDVKM. Trimming cost V 8 bases and J 4 bases, with 9 bases left between them. The sample here was peripheral blood, taken on day 0 of AZD1222 vaccination. The V gene is TRBV28, the J gene TRBJ1-5; D unclear. The clonotype was recovered from an adult in good health. The CDR3 region is CASLQSNQPQHF. DNA for the CDR3: TGTGCCAGCCTACAGTCTAATCAGCCCCAGCATTTT.